This T cell receptor (beta chain) was identified during a study of blood T cell repertoires in COVID-19. Study information: The analysed material was cDNA or gDNA that came from T cells, B-cell-depleted T cells, or PBMCs.

CDR1 and CDR2 (germline): SGHAT, FQNNGV. Deletions cut 7 bases from V and 1 base from J, with 10 bases between. The CDR3 is 13 residues long. Original methodology: Estimated nucleated cell counts came from reference gene primer amplification. Sequencing was performed with immunoSEQ multiplex PCR; in TCRdb, only in-frame clones are kept and a portion is missing. V and J calls and clone size come straight from that table; D and trimming were deduced from the DNA. Among some 98,000 clones listed, 82% were seen once. The chain has TRBV11-2 and TRBJ1-1, with a possible D match to TRBD1 (5 bases). Input material: peripheral blood. The sequence derives from an older man with active or convalescent COVID-19. The CDR3 DNA follows: TGTGCCAGCAACCCAACAGGGAACACTGAAGCTTTCTTT. Amino acids: CASNPTGNTEAFF. Full variable domain (remainder filled in from reference TRBV11-2 and TRBJ1-1): EAGVAQSPRYKIIEKRQSVAFWCNPISGHATLYWYQQILGQGPKLLIQFQNNGVVDDSQLPKDRFSAERLKGVDSTLKIQPAKLEDSAVYLCASNPTGNTEAFFGQGTRLTVV.